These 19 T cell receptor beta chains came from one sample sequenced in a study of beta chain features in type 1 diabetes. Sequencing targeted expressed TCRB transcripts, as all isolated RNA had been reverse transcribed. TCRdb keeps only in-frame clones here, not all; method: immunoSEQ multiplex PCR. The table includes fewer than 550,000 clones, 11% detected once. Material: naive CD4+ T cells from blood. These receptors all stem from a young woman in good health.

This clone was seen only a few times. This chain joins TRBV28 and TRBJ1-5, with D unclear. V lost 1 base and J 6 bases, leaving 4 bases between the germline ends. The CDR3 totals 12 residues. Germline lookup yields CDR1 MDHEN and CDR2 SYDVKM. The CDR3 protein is CASSLFGQPQHF. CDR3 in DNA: TGTGCCAGCAGTTTATTCGGTCAGCCCCAGCATTTT.

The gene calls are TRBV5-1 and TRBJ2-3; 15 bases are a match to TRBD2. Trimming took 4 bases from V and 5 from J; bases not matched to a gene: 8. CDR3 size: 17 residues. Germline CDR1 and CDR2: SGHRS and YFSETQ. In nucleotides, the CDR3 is TGCGCCAGCAGCGAGGGACTAGCGGGAGGAGGGGGAGATACGCAGTATTTT. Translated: CASSEGLAGGGGDTQYF.

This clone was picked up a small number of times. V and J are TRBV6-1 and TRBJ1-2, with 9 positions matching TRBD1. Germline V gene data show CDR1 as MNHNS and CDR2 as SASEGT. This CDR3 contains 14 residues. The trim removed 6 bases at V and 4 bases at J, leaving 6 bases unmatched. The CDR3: CASSLGQGSYGYTF. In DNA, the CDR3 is TGTGCCAGCAGCCTTGGACAGGGGTCCTATGGCTACACCTTC.

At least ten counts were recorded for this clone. The CDR3 nucleotides are TGCGCCAGCAGCGCGACTCGACCGAGCTCCTACAATGAGCAGTTCTTC. This translates into CASSATRPSSYNEQFF. The rearrangement links TRBV5-1 to TRBJ2-1; unclear D gene. CDR1 and CDR2 (germline): SGHRS, YFSETQ. This CDR3 has 16 amino acids. The V end lost 4 bases, the J end lost 0 bases, and 14 bases lay between the germline ends.

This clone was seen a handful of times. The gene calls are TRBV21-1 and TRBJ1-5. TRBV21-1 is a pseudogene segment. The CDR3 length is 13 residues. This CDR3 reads CASTEGFHQPQHF. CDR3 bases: TGTGCCAGCACCGAGGGGTTTCATCAGCCCCAGCATTTT.

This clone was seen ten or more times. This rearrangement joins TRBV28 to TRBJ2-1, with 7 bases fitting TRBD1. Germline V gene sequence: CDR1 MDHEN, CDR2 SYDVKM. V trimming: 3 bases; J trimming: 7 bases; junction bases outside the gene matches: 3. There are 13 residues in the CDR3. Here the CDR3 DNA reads TGTGCCAGCAGTTTTGACAGGGTGAATGAGCAGTTCTTC. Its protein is CASSFDRVNEQFF.

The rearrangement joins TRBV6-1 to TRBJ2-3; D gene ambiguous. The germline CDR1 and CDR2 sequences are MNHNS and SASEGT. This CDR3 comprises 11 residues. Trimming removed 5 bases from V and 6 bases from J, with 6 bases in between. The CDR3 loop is CASSPLDTQYF. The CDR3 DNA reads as TGTGCCAGCAGTCCCCTCGATACGCAGTATTTT.

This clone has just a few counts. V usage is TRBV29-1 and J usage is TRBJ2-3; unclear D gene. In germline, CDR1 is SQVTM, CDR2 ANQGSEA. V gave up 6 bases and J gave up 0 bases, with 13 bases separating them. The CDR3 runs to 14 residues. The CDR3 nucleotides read TGCAGCGTGCGTGGGCAACGGAGCACAGATACGCAGTATTTT. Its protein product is CSVRGQRSTDTQYF.

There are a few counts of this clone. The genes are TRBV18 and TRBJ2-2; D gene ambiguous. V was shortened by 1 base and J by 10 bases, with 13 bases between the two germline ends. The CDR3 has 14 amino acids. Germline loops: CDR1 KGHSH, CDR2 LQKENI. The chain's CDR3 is CASSPLGDPKELFF. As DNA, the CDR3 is TGTGCCAGCTCACCACTTGGCGACCCAAAGGAGCTGTTTTTT.

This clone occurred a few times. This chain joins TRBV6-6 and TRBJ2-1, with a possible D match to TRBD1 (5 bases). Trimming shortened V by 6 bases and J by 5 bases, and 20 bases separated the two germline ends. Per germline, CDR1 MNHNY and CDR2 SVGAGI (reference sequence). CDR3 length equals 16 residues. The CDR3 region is CASRPLAPRGHNEQFF. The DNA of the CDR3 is TGTGCCAGCAGGCCCCTCGCCCCAAGGGGTCACAATGAGCAGTTCTTC.

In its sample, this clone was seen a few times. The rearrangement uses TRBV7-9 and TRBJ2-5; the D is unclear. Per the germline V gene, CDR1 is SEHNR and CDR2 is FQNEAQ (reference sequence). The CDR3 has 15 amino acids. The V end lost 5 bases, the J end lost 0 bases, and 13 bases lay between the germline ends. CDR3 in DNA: TGTGCCAGCAGCCTACAACCGATGAACCAAGAGACCCAGTACTTC. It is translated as CASSLQPMNQETQYF.

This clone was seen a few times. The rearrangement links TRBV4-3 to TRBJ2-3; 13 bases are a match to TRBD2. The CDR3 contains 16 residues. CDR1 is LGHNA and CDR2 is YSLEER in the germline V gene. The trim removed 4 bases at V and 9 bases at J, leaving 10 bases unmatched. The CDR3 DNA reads TGCGCCAGCAGCCCTGGACTAGCGGGGGACCGGAGCACGCAGTATTTT. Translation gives CASSPGLAGDRSTQYF.

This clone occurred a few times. This CDR3 reads CASSLAGADYGYTF. CDR3 coding DNA: TGTGCCAGCAGCTTAGCAGGAGCCGACTATGGCTACACCTTC. This chain links TRBV7-2 with TRBJ1-2, with unresolved D. The CDR3 length is 14 residues. V was pared by 0 bases and J by 3 bases, with 8 bases between. Germline CDR1 is SGHTA and CDR2 is FQGNSA.

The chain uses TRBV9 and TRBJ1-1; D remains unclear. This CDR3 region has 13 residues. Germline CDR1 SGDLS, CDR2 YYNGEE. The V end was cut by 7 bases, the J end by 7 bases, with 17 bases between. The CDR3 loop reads CASLPGDFDEAFF. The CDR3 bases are TGTGCCAGCTTACCAGGAGACTTCGATGAAGCTTTCTTT.

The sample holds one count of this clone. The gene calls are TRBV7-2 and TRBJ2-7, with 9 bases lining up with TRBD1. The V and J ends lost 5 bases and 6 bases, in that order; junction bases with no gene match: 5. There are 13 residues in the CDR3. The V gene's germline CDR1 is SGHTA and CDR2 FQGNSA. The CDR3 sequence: CASSNGQGFEQYF. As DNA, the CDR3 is TGTGCCAGCAGCAATGGACAGGGGTTCGAGCAGTACTTC. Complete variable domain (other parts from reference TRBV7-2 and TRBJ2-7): GAGVSQSPSNKVTEKGKDVELRCDPISGHTALYWYRQSLGQGLEFLIYFQGNSAPDKSGLPSDRFSAERTGGSVSTLTIQRTQQEDSAVYLCASSNGQGFEQYFGPGTRLTVT.

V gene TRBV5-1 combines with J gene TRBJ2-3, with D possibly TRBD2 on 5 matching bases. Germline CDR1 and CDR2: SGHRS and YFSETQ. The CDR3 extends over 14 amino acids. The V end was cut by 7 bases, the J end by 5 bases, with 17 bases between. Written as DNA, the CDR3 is TGCGCCAGCCGGCGGGCGGGCCGAGGAGATACGCAGTATTTT. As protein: CASRRAGRGDTQYF.

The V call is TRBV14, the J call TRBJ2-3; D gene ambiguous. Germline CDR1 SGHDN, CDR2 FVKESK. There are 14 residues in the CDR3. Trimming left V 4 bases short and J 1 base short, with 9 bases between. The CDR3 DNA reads TGTGCCAGCAGCCCTTGGGTTGGCACAGATACGCAGTATTTT. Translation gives CASSPWVGTDTQYF.

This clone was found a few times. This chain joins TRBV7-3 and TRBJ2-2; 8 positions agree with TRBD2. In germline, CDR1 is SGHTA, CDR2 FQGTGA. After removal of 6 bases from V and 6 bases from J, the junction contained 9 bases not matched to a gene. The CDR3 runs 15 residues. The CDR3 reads CASSSLTSVPGELFF. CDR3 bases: TGTGCCAGCAGTAGTCTGACTAGCGTCCCCGGGGAGCTGTTTTTT.

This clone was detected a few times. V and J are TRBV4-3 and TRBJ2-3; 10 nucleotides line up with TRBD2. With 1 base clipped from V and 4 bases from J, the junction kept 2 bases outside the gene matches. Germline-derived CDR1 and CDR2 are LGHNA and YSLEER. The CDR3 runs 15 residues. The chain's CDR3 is CASSQAGLAADTQYF. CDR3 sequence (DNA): TGCGCCAGCAGCCAAGCCGGACTAGCGGCAGATACGCAGTATTTT.